One sample yielded the 7 T cell receptor beta chains listed below, sequenced in a study of blood T cell repertoires in COVID-19. Generated by immunoSEQ multiplex PCR, the TCRdb table keeps only in-frame clones and is missing some. The table shows over 200,000 clones, with over 80% occurring only once. The sequenced sample was PBMCs or T cells enriched from blood (not recorded which). The receptors were gathered from a woman aged 30 to 39 who had been exposed to COVID-19.

This chain connects TRBV27 to TRBJ2-7, with 15 positions matching TRBD2. CDR1 is MNHEY and CDR2 is SMNVEV in the germline V gene (reference sequence). The CDR3 length is 18 residues. With 7 bases clipped from V and 3 bases from J, the junction kept 13 bases outside the gene matches. The CDR3 loop reads CASTPMGLAGGGVYEQYF. CDR3 bases: TGTGCCAGCACCCCCATGGGACTAGCGGGAGGAGGGGTCTACGAGCAGTACTTC.

The chain combines TRBV19 with TRBJ1-1, with unresolved D. V was cut by 5 bases and J by 1 base, with 11 bases left in between. The CDR3 extends over 14 amino acids. Per the germline V gene, CDR1 is LNHDA and CDR2 is SQIVND (reference sequence). The CDR3 here is CASSPRIGNTEAFF. The CDR3, as DNA: TGTGCCAGTAGTCCGCGGATTGGGAACACTGAAGCTTTCTTT.

The rearrangement joins TRBV2 to TRBJ2-7; TRBD2 aligns across 11 bases. V was clipped by 6 bases and J by 4 bases; unmatched bases: 8. The germline gives CDR1 SNHLY, CDR2 FYNNEI. This CDR3 has 15 amino acids. CDR3 amino acids: CASSAPGLAEYEQYF. The CDR3 DNA reads as TGTGCCAGCAGCGCCCCGGGACTAGCGGAGTACGAGCAGTACTTC.

The V and J genes are TRBV6-5 and TRBJ1-1; tentative D call: TRBD1 (6 bases). Germline lookup yields CDR1 MNHEY and CDR2 SVGAGI. The CDR3 is made up of 14 amino acids. V lost 7 bases and J 4 bases, leaving 16 bases between the germline ends. CDR3 region: CASNTQGQTTEAFF. In nucleotides, the CDR3 is TGTGCCAGCAACACCCAGGGGCAGACCACTGAAGCTTTCTTT.

This clone was detected a few times. The gene calls are TRBV7-9 and TRBJ1-2; weak D call: TRBD1 (6 bases). The V gene's germline CDR1 is SEHNR and CDR2 FQNEAQ (reference sequence). This CDR3 has 13 residues. Trimming removed 5 bases from V and 3 bases from J, with 10 bases in between. CDR3 nucleotides: TGTGCCAGCAGCCTTGAGGGGGACTATGGCTACACCTTC. It yields the protein CASSLEGDYGYTF.

V gene TRBV11-2 combines with J gene TRBJ2-7, with D maybe TRBD2 (5 bases). The CDR3 sequence is 14 residues long. V was cut by 2 bases and J by 2 bases, with 10 bases left in between. The V gene's germline CDR1 is SGHAT and CDR2 FQNNGV. The CDR3 nucleotides read TGTGCCAGCAGCTTACACCGGGATCCCTACGAGCAGTACTTC. Amino acids: CASSLHRDPYEQYF.

The chain uses TRBV5-4 and TRBJ2-2, with TRBD1 as a possible D gene (6 bases). The CDR3 is made up of 15 amino acids. CDR1 and CDR2 from the germline V gene are SGHNT and YYREEE (reference sequence). V lost 5 bases, J lost 3 bases, and 14 bases lay in between. In DNA, the CDR3 is TGTGCCAGCAGTAACGAAGGGGGAGACACCGGGGAGCTGTTTTTT. Encoded protein: CASSNEGGDTGELFF.